What follows are 28 T cell receptor beta chains derived from one specimen sequenced in a study of radiotherapy plus CTLA-4 blockade in lung cancer. Libraries were prepared by immunoSEQ multiplex PCR; TCRdb keeps only in-frame clonotypes and omits some of them. The sample has 65,000 to 90,000 clones, around 86% seen once. The sequenced sample was peripheral blood, obtained from a patient treated with radiotherapy plus ipilimumab. Source of these receptors: a human donor with non-small cell lung cancer that progressed on radiotherapy plus ipilimumab.

V usage is TRBV29-1 and J usage is TRBJ2-7; 8 nucleotides agree with TRBD2. The CDR3 has 13 amino acids. Germline trimming cut 4 bases from V and 4 bases from J; bases unmatched to any gene: 6. Germline lookup yields CDR1 SQVTM and CDR2 ANQGSEA. The DNA for the CDR3 is TGCAGCGTTGCGGCGGGAGGCCCATACGAGCAGTACTTC. This translates into CSVAAGGPYEQYF.

V is TRBV9 and J is TRBJ2-3; TRBD2 aligns across 7 bases. This CDR3 contains 15 residues. In germline, CDR1 is SGDLS, CDR2 YYNGEE. Germline trimming cut 2 bases from V and 2 bases from J; bases unmatched to any gene: 5. The DNA for the CDR3 is TGTGCCAGCAGCGTTACTAGCGCCCTCACAGATACGCAGTATTTT. This translates into CASSVTSALTDTQYF.

The V and J genes are TRBV6-1 and TRBJ2-1, with 7 bases lining up with TRBD2. CDR1 and CDR2 (germline): MNHNS, SASEGT. Losses at the gene ends were 4 bases for V and 4 bases for J; bases not matched to a gene: 7. This CDR3 spans 15 amino acids. This chain's CDR3 is CASSGELAAYNEQFF. In DNA form, the CDR3 reads TGTGCCAGCAGTGGAGAGCTAGCGGCGTACAATGAGCAGTTCTTC.

The chain employs TRBV20-1 and TRBJ2-7; possibly TRBD1 for D (5 bases). This CDR3 is built from 10 residues. V dropped 2 bases and J dropped 7 bases, with 6 bases sitting between them. CDR1 and CDR2 from the germline V gene are DFQATT and SNEGSKA (reference sequence). The CDR3 region has the DNA TGCAGTGCTAGACAGGGAGAGCAGTACTTC. Protein sequence: CSARQGEQYF.

V is TRBV4-1 and J is TRBJ2-7, with D possibly TRBD2 on 7 matching bases. V lost 1 base to trimming and J lost 3 bases, with 13 bases between them. Per germline, CDR1 MGHRA and CDR2 YSYEKL. This CDR3 has 15 residues. The CDR3 coding sequence is TGCGCCAGCAGCCAAGTCGGGGGGCGCGGCTACGAGCAGTACGTC. It is translated as CASSQVGGRGYEQYV.

This chain links TRBV2 with TRBJ2-7; possibly TRBD1 for D (5 bases). Germline V gives CDR1 SNHLY, CDR2 FYNNEI. Trimming cost V 8 bases and J 6 bases, with 17 bases left between them. The CDR3 length is 13 residues. CDR3 sequence (DNA): TGTGCCAGCTACCATGACAGTCAGGCCGAGCAGTACTTC. Protein: CASYHDSQAEQYF.

This clone was observed a few times. The rearrangement joins TRBV5-1 to TRBJ1-1; D ambiguous. The CDR3 extends over 14 amino acids. Trimming stripped 0 bases from V and 2 bases from J, with 8 bases between. The V gene's germline CDR1 is SGHRS and CDR2 YFSETQ. The CDR3, as DNA: TGCGCCAGCAGCTTGGCCTGGGGAAACACTGAAGCTTTCTTT. It translates to CASSLAWGNTEAFF. The full variable domain, rest sourced from reference TRBV5-1 and TRBJ1-1, is KAGVTQTPRYLIKTRGQQVTLSCSPISGHRSVSWYQQTPGQGLQFLFEYFSETQRNKGNFPGRFSGRQFSNSRSEMNVSTLELGDSALYLCASSLAWGNTEAFFGQGTRLTVV.

The chain recombines TRBV10-3 with TRBJ2-7; D gene uncertain. The V end lost 4 bases, the J end lost 2 bases, and 15 bases lay between the germline ends. The CDR3 runs 15 residues. The germline gives CDR1 ENHRY, CDR2 SYGVKD. CDR3 residues: CAISGGVSTPYEQYF. Written as DNA, the CDR3 is TGTGCCATCAGTGGTGGGGTTAGCACCCCCTACGAGCAGTACTTC.

This chain links TRBV27 with TRBJ2-1, with D perhaps matching TRBD1 (5 bases). The CDR3 sequence is 13 residues long. CDR1 is MNHEY and CDR2 is SMNVEV in the germline V gene (reference sequence). V lost 7 bases to trimming and J lost 4 bases, with 11 bases between them. In nucleotides, the CDR3 is TGTGCCAGCACCCCGGACACGTACAATGAGCAGTTCTTC. Translating it yields CASTPDTYNEQFF.

The rearrangement joins TRBV7-9 to TRBJ2-3; D gene uncertain. Trimming removed 8 bases at V and 4 bases at J, with 13 bases between. The CDR3 length is 13 residues. From germline, CDR1 is SEHNR and CDR2 FQNEAQ (reference sequence). The CDR3 reads CASGPASADTQYF. The CDR3, as DNA: TGTGCCAGCGGCCCGGCTTCCGCAGATACGCAGTATTTT.

V usage is TRBV2 and J usage is TRBJ2-1; TRBD1 matches 7 bases. J gave up 8 bases and V 8 bases, and 15 bases lay outside the gene matches. This CDR3 is 15 amino acids long. The germline gives CDR1 SNHLY, CDR2 FYNNEI. CDR3 nucleotides: TGTGCCAGCCACATTATGACAGGGAGTCCCGATGAGCAGTTCTTC. It specifies CASHIMTGSPDEQFF.

This sequence joins TRBV14 and TRBJ2-7, with D tentatively TRBD1 or TRBD2 (6 bases each). With 1 base removed from V and 6 bases from J, the gap between germline ends came to 10 bases. This CDR3 region has 13 residues. Germline-derived CDR1 and CDR2 are SGHDN and FVKESK. The CDR3 DNA reads as TGTGCCAGCAGCCAAGGTTGGGGGGCCGAGCAGTACGTC. Its protein is CASSQGWGAEQYV.

The chain couples TRBV19 to TRBJ1-2, with 10 bases aligning to TRBD1. Germline V gene sequence: CDR1 LNHDA, CDR2 SQIVND (reference sequence). The CDR3 is made up of 15 amino acids. With V trimmed by 5 bases and J by 2 bases, 5 bases remained unmatched. Here the CDR3 DNA reads TGTGCCAGTAGTGATTCGGGACAGGGGAACTATGGCTACACCTTC. Amino acid sequence: CASSDSGQGNYGYTF.

For this clone: This CDR3 is also generated by other DNA sequences in the sample. The chain uses TRBV10-3 and TRBJ2-2; the D gene could be TRBD1 or TRBD2 (5 bases each). V lost 6 bases and J 3 bases, leaving 11 bases between the germline ends. CDR3 length: 14 amino acids. Germline CDR1 and CDR2: ENHRY and SYGVKD. CDR3 sequence: CAIRPGRDTGELFF. DNA for the CDR3: TGTGCCATCAGGCCAGGGCGGGACACCGGGGAGCTGTTTTTT.

The genes are TRBV6-1 and TRBJ2-7; D remains ambiguous. The CDR3 loop spans 14 amino acids. V lost 0 bases and J lost 2, with 8 bases in between. Germline CDR1 reads MNHNS; CDR2 reads SASEGT. This chain's CDR3 is CASSEAPATYEQYF. The CDR3 region has the DNA TGTGCCAGCAGTGAAGCCCCCGCAACCTACGAGCAGTACTTC.

The chain couples TRBV11-3 to TRBJ2-2; D is uncertain. CDR1 SGHNT and CDR2 YENEEA come from the germline V gene. V shed 5 bases and J shed 4 bases, with 8 bases lying between them. The CDR3 loop spans 13 amino acids. CDR3 nucleotides: TGTGCCAGCAGCCCCCAGAGCACCGGGGAGCTGTTTTTT. This sequence encodes CASSPQSTGELFF. Complete variable domain (other parts from reference TRBV11-3 and TRBJ2-2): EAGVVQSPRYKIIEKKQPVAFWCNPISGHNTLYWYLQNLGQGPELLIRYENEEAVDDSQLPKDRFSAERLKGVDSTLKIQPAELGDSAVYLCASSPQSTGELFFGEGSRLTVL.

The chain has TRBV6-1 and TRBJ2-7, with D possibly TRBD2 on 5 matching bases. The CDR3 has 13 amino acids. Germline values: CDR1 MNHNS, CDR2 SASEGT. The V end was cut by 5 bases, the J end by 3 bases, with 11 bases between. CDR3 bases: TGTGCCAGCAGTCGGACTCCCATCTACGAGCAGTACGTC. Its translation is CASSRTPIYEQYV.

The chain is built from TRBV11-2 and TRBJ2-2; unclear D gene. CDR1 SGHAT and CDR2 FQNNGV come from the germline V gene. The CDR3 spans 13 residues. Trimming shortened V by 5 bases and J by 5 bases, and 9 bases separated the two germline ends. For the CDR3, the DNA is TGTGCCAGCAGCCTTTGGTGGACCGGGGAGCTGTTTTTT. As protein: CASSLWWTGELFF.

Only one count was recorded for this clone. The rearrangement joins TRBV6-6 to TRBJ2-7; 7 nucleotides align to TRBD2. With V trimmed by 7 bases and J by 0 bases, 3 bases remained unmatched. This CDR3 has 13 amino acids. CDR1 MNHNY and CDR2 SVGAGI come from the germline V gene (reference sequence). CDR3 bases: TGTGCCAGCATCGGGGGGAGCTCCTACGAGCAGTACGTC. Translation gives CASIGGSSYEQYV.

The chain recombines TRBV10-3 with TRBJ2-7; the match to TRBD1 covers 9 bases. CDR1 and CDR2 (germline): ENHRY, SYGVKD. This CDR3 region has 12 residues. Germline trimming cut 10 bases from V and 1 base from J; bases unmatched to any gene: 2. The CDR3 here is CATGTGSYEQYV. The CDR3 nucleotides read TGTGCCACCGGGACAGGGTCCTACGAGCAGTACGTC.

The chain recombines TRBV27 with TRBJ2-5; unclear D gene. Trimming took off 5 bases at V and 1 base at J, with 11 bases between the two ends. Germline CDR1 and CDR2: MNHEY and SMNVEV (reference sequence). The CDR3 consists of 14 residues. In nucleotides, the CDR3 is TGTGCCAGCAGTCCTAGAAGGGTCCAAGAGACCCAGTACTTC. Translated: CASSPRRVQETQYF.

The gene calls are TRBV6-1 and TRBJ1-1; D is unresolved. Trimming pared 5 bases from V and 8 bases from J, leaving 15 bases between. Germline loops: CDR1 MNHNS, CDR2 SASEGT. The CDR3 is made up of 13 amino acids. The DNA for the CDR3 is TGTGCCAGCAGTATAAGGTTCGGGGAGGAAGCTTTCTTT. It encodes CASSIRFGEEAFF.

A single count supports this clone. The chain carries TRBV28 and TRBJ1-2; maybe TRBD1 (5 bases). CDR1 MDHEN and CDR2 SYDVKM come from the germline V gene. V lost 2 bases, J lost 4 bases, and 11 bases lay in between. CDR3 length: 14 residues. As DNA, the CDR3 is TGTGCCAGCAGTTTAGACCGTAGGGGCTATGGCTACACCTTC. Protein: CASSLDRRGYGYTF.

This clone was seen only once. The chain joins TRBV6-1 to TRBJ2-1; 8 bases align to TRBD2. Trimming at V came to 6 bases and at J to 6 bases, leaving 10 bases not matched to a gene. Germline-derived CDR1 and CDR2 are MNHNS and SASEGT. CDR3 size: 15 residues. The CDR3 DNA follows: TGTGCCAGCAGGAGGGGGGCCACTAGCGGCAATGAGCAGTTCTTC. Translated: CASRRGATSGNEQFF.

This chain connects TRBV19 to TRBJ1-5; 10 nucleotides align to TRBD1. In germline, CDR1 is LNHDA, CDR2 SQIVND (reference sequence). The J segment lost 2 bases and the V segment lost 7 bases, leaving 5 bases of the junction unmatched. CDR3 size: 15 residues. CDR3 sequence (DNA): TGTGCCAGTATGACAGGGGGCGGACGCAATCAGCCCCAGCATTTT. It is translated as CASMTGGGRNQPQHF.

CDR3 nucleotides: TGTGCCAGCAGTTTCGCCCCGGGACCAAAAAATCAGCCCCAGCATTTT. It translates to CASSFAPGPKNQPQHF. The chain links TRBV27 to TRBJ1-5, with D possibly TRBD1 on 5 matching bases. Germline-derived CDR1 and CDR2 are MNHEY and SMNVEV (reference sequence). The CDR3 loop spans 16 amino acids. V lost 3 bases and J 4 bases, leaving 16 bases between the germline ends.

The chain uses TRBV6-5 and TRBJ2-3, with D hard to call. Germline V CDR1 and CDR2: MNHEY, SVGAGI. Deletions cut 5 bases from V and 6 bases from J, with 15 bases between. The CDR3 spans 14 residues. CDR3 DNA: TGTGCCAGCAGTCTGAAATTTCCCCCCGATACGCAGTATTTT. This translates into CASSLKFPPDTQYF.

The rearrangement joins TRBV7-2 to TRBJ2-7; weak D call: TRBD1 (5 bases). Germline-derived CDR1 and CDR2 are SGHTA and FQGNSA. The CDR3 has 14 amino acids. Trimming cost V 4 bases and J 5 bases, with 15 bases left between them. The CDR3 sequence is CASSSFPGFDEQYF. The CDR3 DNA is TGTGCCAGCAGCTCGTTTCCAGGGTTTGACGAGCAGTACTTC.